The rows below give T cell receptor beta chains drawn from one sample of a study of blood T cell repertoires in COVID-19. The protocol was immunoSEQ multiplex PCR, while the TCRdb copy is restricted to in-frame clones and leaves out a portion. The sample includes a few hundred thousand clones, approximately 84% seen only once; the top ten take 2% to 2.5%. What was sequenced was peripheral blood. The receptor set was obtained from a woman in her twenties or thirties who had recovered from COVID-19. The conserved cysteine and the conserved F or W are not part of the CDR3 here.

v_gene: TRBV19
CDR3aa: ASSIAGQGYGELF

v_gene: TRBV30
CDR3aa: AWSLGTGGYEQY

v_gene: TRBV5-1
CDR3aa: ASNRQGDTGELF

v_gene: TRBV7-2
CDR3aa: ASSPFEGEQY

v_gene: TRBV28
CDR3aa: AGASNYGYT

v_gene: TRBV5-1
CDR3aa: ASSLNRQGSNEKLF

v_gene: TRBV30
CDR3aa: AWSKLRGEAF

v_gene: TRBV19
CDR3aa: ASSRGGAGADTQY

v_gene: TRBV5-6
CDR3aa: ASSRRRALQPQH

v_gene: TRBV27
CDR3aa: ASSLQGGGEQY

v_gene: TRBV9
CDR3aa: ASSVDGLHNEQF

v_gene: TRBV10-3
CDR3aa: AISDGDRRTYEQY

v_gene: TRBV19
CDR3aa: ASSKGQGSYNEQF

v_gene: TRBV27
CDR3aa: ASSESAGGLTLEY

v_gene: TRBV7-9
CDR3aa: ASSLGLGGEKLF

v_gene: TRBV27
CDR3aa: ASDREYSNQPQH

v_gene: TRBV5-1
CDR3aa: ASSFQGEQY

v_gene: TRBV3-1/TRBV3-2
CDR3aa: ASSQGGVTEAF

v_gene: TRBV12-3/TRBV12-4
CDR3aa: ASSLGTAGTQY

v_gene: TRBV10-2
CDR3aa: ASTKDRWDTEAF

v_gene: TRBV7-6
CDR3aa: ASSQAYEQY

v_gene: TRBV7-2
CDR3aa: ASSSRGTGQETQY

v_gene: TRBV6-5
CDR3aa: ASSYSNRQGTPQH

v_gene: TRBV28
CDR3aa: ASSFPGQGMTQETQY

v_gene: TRBV28
CDR3aa: ASSFRTPNTEAF

v_gene: TRBV29-1
CDR3aa: SAFPNLEVSYNEQF

v_gene: TRBV6-5
CDR3aa: ASSYRPAGSEQF

v_gene: TRBV28
CDR3aa: ASTGGKILYNEQF

v_gene: TRBV2
CDR3aa: ASSPDRGGDGYT

v_gene: TRBV6-6
CDR3aa: ASSYRTDLNSPLH

v_gene: TRBV3-1/TRBV3-2
CDR3aa: ASSQEPGGQPQH

v_gene: TRBV3-1/TRBV3-2
CDR3aa: ASSQDAGWGVEAF

v_gene: TRBV5-1
CDR3aa: ASSGLGASYNEQF

v_gene: TRBV18
CDR3aa: ASSTTAGVVDEQY

v_gene: TRBV28
CDR3aa: ASKVGLAGLSSYNEQF

v_gene: TRBV19
CDR3aa: ASSIMSSTDTQY

v_gene: TRBV3-1/TRBV3-2
CDR3aa: ASSQRGAGNTIY

v_gene: TRBV18
CDR3aa: ASSTGQGYNSPLH

v_gene: TRBV27
CDR3aa: ASTLSSGTATGEQY

v_gene: TRBV3-1/TRBV3-2
CDR3aa: ASSQVRGLGEKLF

v_gene: TRBV19
CDR3aa: ASEGVSGANVLT

v_gene: TRBV4-1
CDR3aa: ASRTSGGPGGETQY

v_gene: TRBV19
CDR3aa: ASSMTQTRATQY

v_gene: TRBV2
CDR3aa: ASKTGEFTEAF

v_gene: TRBV30
CDR3aa: AWSGQGDAEAF

v_gene: TRBV6-5
CDR3aa: ASRARDRGNQPQH

v_gene: TRBV4-1
CDR3aa: ASSFLPAGGIGGGEAF

v_gene: TRBV5-1
CDR3aa: ASSLQGYEQY